This T cell receptor beta chain derives from a study of PD-1 blockade in classical Hodgkin lymphoma. General study results and limits: For complete responders, baseline diversity was comparable to that of newly diagnosed patients. Diversity in CD4+ TCRs, unlike that measured in CD8+ TCRs, had risen significantly by C4D1.

In regard to this clone: Its antigen is not identified.

The germline CDR1 and CDR2 sequences are SGHRS and YFSETQ. V shed 1 base and J shed 8 bases, with 12 bases lying between them. The CDR3 is 13 amino acids. Sample time point: cycle 4 day 1 (C4D1), after about 6 weeks of nivolumab. Patients all relapsed after autologous stem cell transplantation, and there was variation in brentuximab vedotin exposure. From thawed PBMCs, CD4+ T cells were purified using magnetic negative selection. Sequenced by immunoSEQ multiplex PCR; TCRdb stores in-frame clones only, minus some. The sample lists approximately 13,000 clones; around nine tenths were seen once. This sequence originates from a human donor with classical Hodgkin lymphoma. Sequences were derived from CD4+ T cells from blood, sampled before the fourth cycle of nivolumab. This rearrangement joins TRBV5-1 to TRBJ1-1; no firm D call. DNA of the CDR3: TGCGCCAGCAGCTTGCGGCCGGGAGGGGAAGCTTTCTTT. Protein product: CASSLRPGGEAFF. Using reference TRBV5-1 and TRBJ1-1 for the parts outside the CDR3, the full variable domain is KAGVTQTPRYLIKTRGQQVTLSCSPISGHRSVSWYQQTPGQGLQFLFEYFSETQRNKGNFPGRFSGRQFSNSRSEMNVSTLELGDSALYLCASSLRPGGEAFFGQGTRLTVV.